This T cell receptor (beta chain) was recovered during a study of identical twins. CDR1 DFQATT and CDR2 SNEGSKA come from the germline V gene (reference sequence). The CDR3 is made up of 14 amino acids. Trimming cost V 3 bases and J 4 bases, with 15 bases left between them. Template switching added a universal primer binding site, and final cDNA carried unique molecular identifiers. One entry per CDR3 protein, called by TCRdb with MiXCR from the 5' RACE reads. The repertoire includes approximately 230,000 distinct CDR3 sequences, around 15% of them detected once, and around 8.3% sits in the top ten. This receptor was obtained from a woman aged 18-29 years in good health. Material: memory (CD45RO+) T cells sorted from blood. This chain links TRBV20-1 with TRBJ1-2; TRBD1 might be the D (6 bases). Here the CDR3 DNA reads TGCAGTGCTAGGTCCACGGGGGCGTTCTATGGCTACACCTTC. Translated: CSARSTGAFYGYTF.